The 19 T cell receptor beta chains presented below share a single source sample, sequenced in a study of read filtering for tumor transcriptome and immune sequencing. The library was built from 400 to 500 ng RNA with molecular barcoded adaptors for alpha/delta and beta/gamma chains. TCRdb processed the reads anew with MiXCR; each CDR3 protein has one entry. This sample yields some 24,000 distinct CDR3 sequences, of which roughly 23% are seen a single time; 40% to 55% belongs to the top ten. Sample: a population of CD138-negative cells sorted from bone marrow. Source of these receptors: a donor aged 40 or over with multiple myeloma.

This clonotype was counted a few times. This chain's CDR3 is CASSQEAGGAEAFF. The CDR3 nucleotides are TGTGCCAGCAGCCAAGAGGCAGGGGGCGCTGAAGCTTTCTTT. The chain combines TRBV14 with TRBJ1-1, with 8 bases fitting TRBD1. V lost 0 bases and J lost 6; bases outside the gene matches: 3. The CDR3 length is 14 residues. Germline CDR1 SGHDN, CDR2 FVKESK.

Comment on this clonotype: This probably arose from a read error, given a far larger clone one base away. Since no conserved phenylalanine or tryptophan closes the CDR3, a read error is the likely cause. This chain joins TRBV7-9 and TRBJ2-3; 7 nucleotides line up with TRBD1. V shed 8 bases and J 4 bases; nucleotides not matched to a gene: 6. This CDR3 contains 13 residues. CDR1 is SEHNR and CDR2 is FQNEAQ in the germline V gene (reference sequence). CDR3 DNA sequence: TGTGCCAGCCCGGGACAGCCTTCAGATACGCAGTATCTT. Translation gives CASPGQPSDTQYL.

This clonotype has ten or more counts. CDR3 coding DNA: TGTGCCAGCAGCCCCCCCGGGACTACTGAAGCTTTCTTT. This gives the protein CASSPPGTTEAFF. The rearrangement uses TRBV3-1 and TRBJ1-1; tentative D call: TRBD1 (5 bases). CDR3 size: 13 residues. CDR1 and CDR2 from the germline V gene are LGHDT and YNNKEL (reference sequence). Trimming shortened V by 4 bases and J by 5 bases, and 11 bases separated the two germline ends.

This clonotype has only a few counts. V is TRBV20-1 and J is TRBJ1-2; 8 bases are shared with TRBD1. Germline CDR1 DFQATT, CDR2 SNEGSKA (reference sequence). V was clipped by 5 bases and J by 0 bases; unmatched bases: 5. CDR3 size: 14 residues. The CDR3 sequence: CSASGTGSNYGYTF. The CDR3 bases are TGCAGTGCTTCCGGGACAGGATCTAACTATGGCTACACCTTC.

The rearrangement uses TRBV19 and TRBJ2-3; possible D gene TRBD1, 6 bases. The CDR3 runs 15 residues. Germline V gene sequence: CDR1 LNHDA, CDR2 SQIVND (reference sequence). The V end was cut by 5 bases, the J end by 0 bases, with 12 bases between. The CDR3 nucleotides read TGTGCCAGTAGTCTCCAGGGGATAAGCACAGATACGCAGTATTTT. This gives the protein CASSLQGISTDTQYF. The full variable domain, with the rest looked up from reference TRBV19 and TRBJ2-3, is DGGITQSPKYLFRKEGQNVTLSCEQNLNHDAMYWYRQDPGQGLRLIYYSQIVNDFQKGDIAEGYSVSREKKESFPLTVTSAQKNPTAFYLCASSLQGISTDTQYFGPGTRLTVL.

This clonotype was seen repeatedly, ten times or more. The chain recombines TRBV29-1 with TRBJ1-1, with D tentatively TRBD1 (5 bases). CDR1 SQVTM and CDR2 ANQGSEA come from the germline V gene. Trimming removed 4 bases from V and 8 bases from J, with 11 bases in between. The CDR3 sequence is 11 residues long. CDR3 protein: CSVVEEGEAFF. CDR3 bases: TGCAGCGTTGTCGAGGAGGGGGAAGCTTTCTTT.

In its sample, this clonotype is medium-sized. The gene calls are TRBV28 and TRBJ2-1, with TRBD1 matching 7 bases. Germline lookup yields CDR1 MDHEN and CDR2 SYDVKM. There are 14 residues in the CDR3. The V and J ends lost 7 bases and 4 bases, in that order; junction bases with no gene match: 7. The CDR3 reads CASTAGTVYNEQFF. The CDR3 DNA follows: TGTGCCAGCACCGCCGGGACAGTATACAATGAGCAGTTCTTC. Looking up the rest from reference TRBV28 and TRBJ2-1 gives the full variable domain: DVKVTQSSRYLVKRTGEKVFLECVQDMDHENMFWYRQDPGLGLRLIYFSYDVKMKEKGDIPEGYSVSREKKERFSLILESASTNQTSMYLCASTAGTVYNEQFFGPGTRLTVL.

This clonotype was detected ten times or more. V gene TRBV7-2 combines with J gene TRBJ2-3; TRBD2 matches at 8 bases. Germline assignment: CDR1 SGHTA and CDR2 FQGNSA. Trimming at V came to 5 bases and at J to 3 bases, leaving 13 bases not matched to a gene. The CDR3 loop spans 17 amino acids. In nucleotides, the CDR3 is TGTGCCAGCAGCGCCCCCAGGGCGGGGGGCCCGACAGATACGCAGTATTTT. Its translation is CASSAPRAGGPTDTQYF.

This clonotype was recorded many times. The rearrangement uses TRBV20-1 and TRBJ2-1, with 7 bases aligning to TRBD1. Germline V gives CDR1 DFQATT, CDR2 SNEGSKA (reference sequence). After removal of 8 bases from V and 8 bases from J, the junction contained 9 bases not matched to a gene. CDR3 length equals 12 residues. CDR3 residues: CSQTGIRDEQFF. In DNA form, the CDR3 reads TGCAGTCAGACAGGGATCCGCGATGAGCAGTTCTTC.

The chain employs TRBV18 and TRBJ2-4, with 8 bases identical to TRBD1. Trimming took 3 bases from V and 7 from J; bases not matched to a gene: 5. The CDR3 loop spans 14 amino acids. Germline lookup yields CDR1 KGHSH and CDR2 LQKENI. CDR3 in DNA: TGTGCCAGCTCACCTGGACAGGGAGTGAACATTCAGTACTTC. Its protein is CASSPGQGVNIQYF.

This chain uses TRBV10-2 with TRBJ1-1; D call uncertain. Trimming removed 7 bases at V and 5 bases at J, with 8 bases between. This CDR3 spans 11 amino acids. Germline lookup yields CDR1 WSHSY and CDR2 SAAADI. The CDR3 spells CASKLGTEAFF. In DNA form, the CDR3 reads TGCGCCAGCAAACTGGGGACTGAAGCTTTCTTT.

This clonotype has a handful of counts. The junction does not match germline at one end; this may be a read error. The chain has TRBV2 and TRBJ2-1; D not resolved. CDR3 size: 12 residues. Per the germline V gene, CDR1 is SNHLY and CDR2 is FYNNEI. CDR3 DNA: TGTCCCAGCAGTGGGGATTCCAATGAGCAGTTCTTC. Translation gives CPSSGDSNEQFF.

Many counts were recorded for this clonotype. The chain is built from TRBV3-1 and TRBJ2-7; TRBD2 might be the D (5 bases). Trimming pared 6 bases from V and 5 bases from J, leaving 17 bases between. In germline, CDR1 is LGHDT, CDR2 YNNKEL (reference sequence). CDR3 size: 14 residues. DNA of the CDR3: TGTGCCAGCAGTCGGACTGGCTTTCGGGACGAGCAGTACTTC. Amino acid sequence: CASSRTGFRDEQYF.

This clonotype was observed a few times. The chain has TRBV9 and TRBJ2-5; a weak D match, TRBD1 (7 bases). Germline V lookup: CDR1 SGDLS, CDR2 YYNGEE. Trimming removed 0 bases from V and 9 bases from J, with 15 bases in between. The CDR3 consists of 14 residues. CDR3 sequence: CASSVGAGGKAQYF. CDR3 sequence (DNA): TGTGCCAGCAGCGTAGGTGCAGGGGGGAAGGCCCAGTACTTC.

V gene TRBV2 combines with J gene TRBJ1-2; D gene ambiguous. Trimming took off 2 bases at V and 4 bases at J, with 5 bases between the two ends. CDR1 SNHLY and CDR2 FYNNEI come from the germline V gene. The CDR3 totals 12 residues. The CDR3 is CASSETRYGYTF. CDR3 sequence (DNA): TGTGCCAGCAGTGAAACCCGCTATGGCTACACCTTC. Using reference TRBV2 and TRBJ1-2 for the parts outside the CDR3, the full variable domain is EPEVTQTPSHQVTQMGQEVILRCVPISNHLYFYWYRQILGQKVEFLVSFYNNEISEKSEIFDDQFSVERPDGSNFTLKIRSTKLEDSAMYFCASSETRYGYTFGSGTRLTVV.

Only a few counts were recorded for this clonotype. The chain has TRBV3-1 and TRBJ2-5, with D perhaps matching TRBD2 (7 bases). The V end was cut by 1 base, the J end by 5 bases, with 14 bases between. Germline assignment: CDR1 LGHDT and CDR2 YNNKEL (reference sequence). The CDR3 contains 15 residues. This chain's CDR3 is CASSQVGGGGETQYF. In nucleotides, the CDR3 is TGTGCCAGCAGCCAAGTCGGCGGGGGCGGCGAGACCCAGTACTTC.

This clonotype was recorded at least ten times. The genes are TRBV7-2 and TRBJ1-4; 7 nucleotides line up with TRBD1. The CDR3 has 14 residues. The germline gives CDR1 SGHTA, CDR2 FQGNSA. The junction had 1 base not matched to a gene; V was cut back by 2 bases and J by 4 bases. The CDR3 DNA is TGTGCCAGCAGCTTACAGGGGGGTAATGAAAAACTGTTTTTT. Translated: CASSLQGGNEKLFF.

The gene calls are TRBV5-6 and TRBJ2-2, with 9 bases identical to TRBD1. The J segment lost 7 bases and the V segment lost 2 bases, leaving 3 bases of the junction unmatched. Germline V gene sequence: CDR1 SGHDT, CDR2 YYEEEE. The CDR3 extends over 14 amino acids. For the CDR3, the DNA is TGTGCCAGCAGCTTCCCGACAGGGGGCGGGGAGCTGTTTTTT. This codes for CASSFPTGGGELFF.

The CDR3 protein is CASSVGLAGGPSDTQYF. In DNA, the CDR3 is TGTGCCAGCAGCGTAGGCCTAGCGGGGGGCCCGTCCGATACGCAGTATTTT. J is TRBJ2-3 and V is TRBV9; 11 bases map to TRBD2. After removal of 0 bases from V and 6 bases from J, the junction contained 9 bases not matched to a gene. CDR1 is SGDLS, CDR2 YYNGEE, per germline. This CDR3 has 17 amino acids.